This TCR beta chain was sequenced in a study of human T cells and chemical hapten exposure. Using its own MiXCR run on the 5' RACE reads, TCRdb lists one record per CDR3 protein. The sample includes about 81,000 distinct CDR3 sequences, less than 9.5% of them seen just once. Unfractionated whole blood yielded the extracted total RNA. Germline V gene lookup returns CDR1 DFQATT and CDR2 SNEGSKA (reference sequence). The CDR3 has 13 amino acids. Deletions cut 3 bases from V and 7 bases from J, with 16 bases between. This chain links TRBV20-1 with TRBJ2-7; the D gene could be TRBD1 or TRBD2 (6 bases each). This TCR derives from a male donor in good health. The CDR3 DNA reads as TGCAGTGCTAGGCGGGACACGGTCCAGGAGCAGTACTTC. Protein sequence: CSARRDTVQEQYF.